This T cell receptor (beta chain) is from a study of cytotoxic CD8 clonotypes in ibrutinib-treated CLL. About the research overall: Among the samples, the mean was 255,043 productive templates and approximately 94,000 productive rearrangements.

The CDR3 length is 15 residues. J gave up 0 bases and V 1 base, and 2 bases lay outside the gene matches. CDR1 is LNHDA, CDR2 SQIVND, per germline (reference sequence). The table lists this clone with a few counts. Its cognate antigen is unknown. Here immunoSEQ multiplex PCR was the method, and the copy in TCRdb shows in-frame clones only, minus some. The sample holds roughly 15,000 clones, around 61% seen once. The study, taken as a whole, reports: Sample timing was unmatched between remission and later-progressing patients; lymph nodes unstudied.

The J gene is TRBJ2-7, the V gene TRBV19, with TRBD2 matching 8 bases. The starting material was PBMCs, obtained before ibrutinib treatment. This clonotype was sampled from a human donor with chronic lymphocytic leukemia. The CDR3 nucleotides read TGTGCCAGTAGTATAGGACTAGCGTTCTCCTACGAGCAGTACTTC. This sequence encodes CASSIGLAFSYEQYF.